Below are 8 T cell receptor beta chains sequenced from a single sample in a study of glioma-infiltrating T cells. Using RNA template, CDR3s of TCR alpha and beta were amplified with iRepertoire arm-PCR. TCRdb ran MiXCR on the multiplex PCR reads and lists one entry per CDR3 protein. The sample records more than 300,000 distinct CDR3 sequences, 41% being singletons. Specimen: glioma tissue, nonneoplastic brain tissue, or PBMCs (not recorded which). The source of these receptors is a human donor with low-grade glioma or glioblastoma, undergoing nonglioma brain surgery, or in good health (not recorded which).

The J gene is TRBJ2-7, the V gene TRBV7-9; no definite D call. The length of the CDR3 is 12 residues. Germline CDR1 and CDR2: SEHNR and FQNEAQ (reference sequence). Trimming took off 6 bases at V and 2 bases at J, with 8 bases between the two ends. This CDR3 reads CASRTETYEQYF. The CDR3 coding sequence is TGTGCCAGCAGGACGGAAACCTACGAGCAGTACTTC. The whole variable domain, filled in from reference TRBV7-9 and TRBJ2-7, reads DTGVSQNPRHKITKRGQNVTFRCDPISEHNRLYWYRQTLGQGPEFLTYFQNEAQLEKSRLLSDRFSAERPKGSFSTLEIQRTEQGDSAMYLCASRTETYEQYFGPGTRLTVT.

The CDR3 sequence: CASSMGHSYEQYF. The CDR3 region has the DNA TGTGCCAGCAGTATGGGACACTCCTACGAGCAGTACTTC. The chain recombines TRBV5-4 with TRBJ2-7; possible D gene TRBD1, 6 bases. CDR3 size: 13 residues. V was shortened by 5 bases and J by 0 bases, with 9 bases between the two germline ends. Germline-derived CDR1 and CDR2 are SGHNT and YYREEE (reference sequence).

The J gene is TRBJ1-4, the V gene TRBV27; TRBD1 aligns across 8 bases. V lost 6 bases to trimming and J lost 4 bases; unmatched junction nucleotides: 4. The CDR3 is made up of 14 amino acids. Germline V gives CDR1 MNHEY, CDR2 SMNVEV (reference sequence). The CDR3 here is CASRTGAHNEKLFF. The CDR3 DNA sequence: TGTGCCAGCAGGACAGGGGCTCATAATGAAAAACTGTTTTTT.

The rearrangement uses TRBV20-1 and TRBJ2-3, with D tentatively TRBD2 (5 bases). This CDR3 region has 11 residues. Per germline, CDR1 DFQATT and CDR2 SNEGSKA (reference sequence). CDR3 coding DNA: TGCAGCCCGAGGACTTTAGATACGCAGTATTTT. Translating gives CSPRTLDTQYF.

This CDR3 is CASSTGDGVNEQFF. As DNA, the CDR3 is TGTGCCAGCAGCACGGGGGACGGGGTCAATGAGCAGTTCTTC. V and J are TRBV7-3 and TRBJ2-1, with D possibly TRBD2 on 6 matching bases. V lost 5 bases, J lost 6 bases, and 14 bases lay in between. The CDR3 sequence is 14 residues long. Germline V gene sequence: CDR1 SGHTA, CDR2 FQGTGA.

About this clonotype itself: Lacking the conserved final phenylalanine or tryptophan, this CDR3 likely reflects a read error. V and J are TRBV20-1 and TRBJ1-1, with TRBD1 identical over 8 bases. Germline V gives CDR1 DFQATT, CDR2 SNEGSKA (reference sequence). The CDR3 is 13 amino acids. With V trimmed by 7 bases and J by 5 bases, 9 bases remained unmatched. For the CDR3, the DNA is TGCAGTGTTGGGGGGACAGGAGGAACTGAAGCTTTCCTT. This translates into CSVGGTGGTEAFL.

The chain is built from TRBV5-1 and TRBJ1-1; D gene unclear. Trimming cost V 0 bases and J 3 bases, with 12 bases left between them. Germline values: CDR1 SGHRS, CDR2 YFSETQ. The length of the CDR3 is 15 residues. CDR3 nucleotide sequence: TGCGCCAGCAGCTTGGATCCGGGTCCCTACACTGAAGCTTTCTTT. This gives the protein CASSLDPGPYTEAFF.

This clonotype was seen more than once but under ten times. The chain links TRBV29-1 to TRBJ2-3; a possible D gene is TRBD1 (6 bases). This CDR3 is 14 amino acids long. From germline, CDR1 is SQVTM and CDR2 ANQGSEA. The germline V and J ends were trimmed by 7 bases and 2 bases, with 16 bases remaining between them. The CDR3 sequence is CSGKQGWDTDTQYF. The CDR3, as DNA: TGCAGCGGCAAACAGGGATGGGACACAGATACGCAGTATTTT.